This T cell receptor beta chain comes out of a study of cytomegalovirus exposure and HLA in healthy donors. V lost 7 bases and J lost 2, with 12 bases in between. The germline V gene encodes CDR1 SGHTA and CDR2 FQGNSA. The CDR3 has 13 residues. Researchers ran the PCR with 60 Vbeta and 13 Jbeta primers. Generated by immunoSEQ multiplex PCR, the TCRdb table keeps only in-frame clones and is missing some. The sample includes some 160,000 clones, approximately 80% seen only once; the top ten take approximately 1.6%. This chain uses TRBV7-2 with TRBJ2-7; D remains ambiguous. The sequenced sample was PBMCs. The TCR was taken from a woman aged 40 to 55 in good health and CMV-seronegative. The CDR3 nucleotides are TGTGCCAGCACTCTTGCTGCGACCTACGAGCAGTACTTC. This codes for CASTLAATYEQYF.